These T cell receptor beta chains were read from a single sample in a study of T-cell memory formation after mild COVID-19. TCRdb analysed the 5' RACE reads with MiXCR anew, one entry per CDR3 protein. Of 120,000 to 150,000 distinct CDR3 sequences listed, around 5.8% are singletons. The sample taken for sequencing was PBMCs or a T cell subset sorted from them (not recorded which). The receptors derive from an adult woman who had mild COVID-19 (a few samples of this study predate the infection). Cell type and time point are not known. Both conserved end residues are part of each CDR3. A D gene is named only where the DNA matches it firmly. Clone size is stated in some rows and not others, as once, few, many or a class when expanded.

J gene,clone size,V gene,D gene,CDR3 DNA,CDR3 protein
TRBJ1-2,NA,TRBV20-1,TRBD1,TGCAGTGACGCGGGACAGGGGGCACGAGGCTACACCTTC,CSDAGQGARGYTF
TRBJ2-7,NA,TRBV7-2,TRBD2,TGTGCCAGCAGCTTAGCAAGCGGGAGCGCCTACGAGCAGTACTTC,CASSLASGSAYEQYF
TRBJ2-1,many,TRBV7-3,NA,TGTGCCAGCAGCTTAATGGGCTACAATGAGCAGTTCTTC,CASSLMGYNEQFF
TRBJ1-2,many,TRBV27,NA,TGTGCCAGCAGTTTAGAAGGGGGGCTCTATGGCTACACCTTC,CASSLEGGLYGYTF
TRBJ2-1,NA,TRBV3-1,NA,TGTGCCAGCAGCCAAGTTCGTGGGTCCTACAATGAGCAGTTCTTC,CASSQVRGSYNEQFF
TRBJ1-4,NA,TRBV6-2/TRBV6-3,NA,TGTGCCAGCAGTAGGGACGGCGGTGAAAAACTGTTTTTT,CASSRDGGEKLFF
TRBJ2-1,many,TRBV5-1,NA,TGCGCCAGCAGCTTGGATGGGGCCGGTGAGCAGTTCTTC,CASSLDGAGEQFF
TRBJ2-3,few,TRBV7-3,TRBD2,TGTGCCAGCAGTACAAGCGGGGGGGCCAAAGATACGCAGTATTTT,CASSTSGGAKDTQYF
TRBJ2-2,few,TRBV12-3/TRBV12-4,NA,TGTGCCAGCAGTCCACGACAGGTCGCGAACACCGGGGAGCTGTTTTTT,CASSPRQVANTGELFF
TRBJ2-7,many,TRBV7-2,TRBD2,TGTGCCAGCAGCTCAACCCCCCTAGCGGGAGGCTCCTACGAGCAGTACTTC,CASSSTPLAGGSYEQYF
TRBJ2-7,many,TRBV11-3,NA,TGTGCCAGCAGCTTGGGATCGGGACTTTCCTACGAGCAGTACTTC,CASSLGSGLSYEQYF
TRBJ2-1,many,TRBV20-1,NA,TGCAGTGTCCAGCTAGTGCATGAGCAGTTCTTC,CSVQLVHEQFF
TRBJ2-5,many,TRBV7-8,NA,TGTGCCAGCAGCTTAGGATGGGGCGCCCAAGAGACCCAGTACTTC,CASSLGWGAQETQYF
TRBJ2-7,NA,TRBV10-3,NA,TGTGCCATCAGCGTTGGGGGTGACTACCGCTACGAGCAGTACTTC,CAISVGGDYRYEQYF
TRBJ2-3,many,TRBV20-1,TRBD1,TGCAGTGCCTCACTTGGGACAGGGGGCCGTACAGATACGCAGTATTTT,CSASLGTGGRTDTQYF
TRBJ2-5,many,TRBV19,NA,TGTGCCAGTAGTATCGGGGATGCGTCGACGGAGACCCAGTACTTC,CASSIGDASTETQYF
TRBJ2-3,many,TRBV5-1,NA,TGCGCCAGCAGCTTGGATCGCACAGATACGCAGTATTTT,CASSLDRTDTQYF
TRBJ1-1,NA,TRBV4-1,NA,TGCGCCAGCAGCCCGCTTTACCTAGAGGGCACTGAAGCTTTCTTT,CASSPLYLEGTEAFF
TRBJ1-2,NA,TRBV2,NA,TGTGCCAGCAGCGCCCTGACGGGGAACTATGGCTACACCTTC,CASSALTGNYGYTF
TRBJ1-1,many,TRBV11-2,NA,TGTGCCAGCAGCTTAGGCATCCCGAGGCGGAACACTGAAGCTTTCTTT,CASSLGIPRRNTEAFF
TRBJ2-3,many,TRBV30,NA,TGTGCCTCGGGCAGGGTGAATACGCAGTATTTT,CASGRVNTQYF
TRBJ2-7,once,TRBV3-1,NA,TGTGCCAGCAGCCAAAAAGAAAGGCAGTACTTC,CASSQKERQYF
TRBJ2-7,NA,TRBV5-1,TRBD1,TGCGCCAGCAGGTTATCAGGGGGTGAGCAGTACTTC,CASRLSGGEQYF
TRBJ2-1,many,TRBV4-3,NA,TGCGCCAGCAGCCAAGATCGGGACGTACTGTCCTACAATGAGCAGTTCTTC,CASSQDRDVLSYNEQFF